These 5 T cell receptor beta chains originate from one sample sequenced in a study of blood T cell repertoires in COVID-19. Assay used: immunoSEQ multiplex PCR; TCRdb lists only in-frame clones, some missing. The data contain about 670,000 clones, approximately 90% of them singletons. The sample consisted of peripheral blood. Receptors were obtained from a woman aged 18-30 years with acute or convalescent COVID-19.

V gene TRBV24-1 combines with J gene TRBJ2-3; TRBD1 matches 9 bases. The trim removed 2 bases at V and 4 bases at J, leaving 3 bases unmatched. This CDR3 spans 15 amino acids. CDR1 and CDR2 from the germline V gene are KGHDR and SFDVKD. The CDR3, as DNA: TGTGCCACCAGTGATTCAAGGACAGGGGCAGATACGCAGTATTTT. The encoded protein is CATSDSRTGADTQYF.

The V gene is TRBV5-4, the J gene TRBJ1-2; D might be TRBD1 (6 bases). The CDR3 is 13 residues long. Trimming stripped 4 bases from V and 8 bases from J, with 15 bases between. Germline V gene data show CDR1 as SGHNT and CDR2 as YYREEE (reference sequence). The chain's CDR3 is CASSIGQLIGYTF. CDR3 in DNA: TGTGCCAGCAGCATAGGACAGCTTATCGGCTACACCTTC.

The chain is built from TRBV5-6 and TRBJ2-3; 10 bases are a match to TRBD2. The CDR3 is 17 residues long. Germline assignment: CDR1 SGHDT and CDR2 YYEEEE. Trimming cost V 4 bases and J 0 bases; bases outside gene matches: 8. CDR3 DNA: TGTGCCAGCAGCAGGGCTAGCGGGGGACCTAGCACAGATACGCAGTATTTT. Translated, it gives CASSRASGGPSTDTQYF.

The V call is TRBV14, the J call TRBJ1-3; no reliable D call. The V end was cut by 4 bases, the J end by 0 bases, with 22 bases between. Germline values: CDR1 SGHDN, CDR2 FVKESK. The CDR3 covers 19 residues. The CDR3 sequence is CASSPTRNSLVFSGNTIYF. The DNA for the CDR3 is TGTGCCAGCAGCCCAACTCGCAACAGCCTTGTCTTCTCTGGAAACACCATATATTTT.

The chain links TRBV30 to TRBJ2-7, with a weak D call TRBD2 (5 bases). The germline CDR1 and CDR2 sequences are GTSNPN and SVGIG (reference sequence). The CDR3 is made up of 12 amino acids. The V end lost 7 bases, the J end lost 0 bases, and 10 bases lay between the germline ends. CDR3 loop: CAFLGGSYEQYF. In nucleotides, the CDR3 is TGTGCCTTCCTCGGAGGCTCCTACGAGCAGTACTTC.